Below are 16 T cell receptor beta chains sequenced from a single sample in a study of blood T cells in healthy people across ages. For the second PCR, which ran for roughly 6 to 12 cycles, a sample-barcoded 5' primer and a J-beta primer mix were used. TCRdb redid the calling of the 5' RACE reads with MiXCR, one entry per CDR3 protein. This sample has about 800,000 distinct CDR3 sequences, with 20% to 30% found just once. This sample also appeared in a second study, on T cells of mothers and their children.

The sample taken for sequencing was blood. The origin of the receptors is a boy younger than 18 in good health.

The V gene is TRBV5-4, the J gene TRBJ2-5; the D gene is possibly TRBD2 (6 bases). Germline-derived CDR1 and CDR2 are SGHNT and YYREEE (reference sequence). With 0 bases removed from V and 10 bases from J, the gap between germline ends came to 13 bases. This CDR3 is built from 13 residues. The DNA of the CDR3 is TGTGCCAGCAGCTTGGCGGTGAGGAGGGACCAGTACTTC. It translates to CASSLAVRRDQYF. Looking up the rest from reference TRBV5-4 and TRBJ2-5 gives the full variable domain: ETGVTQSPTHLIKTRGQQVTLRCSSQSGHNTVSWYQQALGQGPQFIFQYYREEENGRGNFPPRFSGLQFPNYSSELNVNALELDDSALYLCASSLAVRRDQYFGPGTRLLVL.

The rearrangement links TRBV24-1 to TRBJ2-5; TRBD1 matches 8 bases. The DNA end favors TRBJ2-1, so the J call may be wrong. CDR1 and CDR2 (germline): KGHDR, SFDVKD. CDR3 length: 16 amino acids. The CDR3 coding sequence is TGTGCCACCAGTGATTCACAGGGGGGCTCCTACAATGAGCAGTTCTTC. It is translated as CATSDSQGGSYNEQFF.

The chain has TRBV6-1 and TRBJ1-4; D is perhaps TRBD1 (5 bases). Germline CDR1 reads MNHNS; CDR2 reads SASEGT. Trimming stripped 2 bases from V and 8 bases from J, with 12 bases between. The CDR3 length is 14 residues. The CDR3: CASSEKGPPEKLFF. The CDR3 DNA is TGTGCCAGCAGTGAAAAGGGACCTCCGGAAAAACTGTTTTTT.

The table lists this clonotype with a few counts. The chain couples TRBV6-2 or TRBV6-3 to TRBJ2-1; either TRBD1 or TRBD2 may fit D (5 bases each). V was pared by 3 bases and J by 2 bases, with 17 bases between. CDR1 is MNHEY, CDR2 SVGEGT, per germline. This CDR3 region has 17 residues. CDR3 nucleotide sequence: TGTGCCAGCAGTTATAGTCCGGGGCAGGCAACCTACAATGAGCAGTTCTTC. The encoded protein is CASSYSPGQATYNEQFF.

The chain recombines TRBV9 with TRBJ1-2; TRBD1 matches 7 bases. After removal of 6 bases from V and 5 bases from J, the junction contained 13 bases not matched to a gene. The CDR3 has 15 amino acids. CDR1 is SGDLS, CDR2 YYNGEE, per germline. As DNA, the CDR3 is TGTGCCAGCACCTCCCTAAGGCCAGGGGGTTATGGCTACACCTTC. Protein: CASTSLRPGGYGYTF.

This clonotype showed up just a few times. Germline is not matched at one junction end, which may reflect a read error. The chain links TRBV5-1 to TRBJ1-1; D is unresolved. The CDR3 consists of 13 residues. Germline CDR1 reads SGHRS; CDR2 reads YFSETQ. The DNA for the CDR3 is TGCGCCAGCGGCTTCACAGTGAACACTGAAGCTTTCTTT. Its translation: CASGFTVNTEAFF. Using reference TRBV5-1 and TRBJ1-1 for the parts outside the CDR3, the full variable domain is KAGVTQTPRYLIKTRGQQVTLSCSPISGHRSVSWYQQTPGQGLQFLFEYFSETQRNKGNFPGRFSGRQFSNSRSEMNVSTLELGDSALYLCASGFTVNTEAFFGQGTRLTVV.

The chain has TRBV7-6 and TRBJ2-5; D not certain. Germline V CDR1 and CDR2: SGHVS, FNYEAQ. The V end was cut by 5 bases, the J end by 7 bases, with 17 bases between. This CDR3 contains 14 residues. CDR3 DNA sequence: TGTGCCAGCAGCCCCACTGACGGTATAGGGACCCAGTACTTC. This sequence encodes CASSPTDGIGTQYF.

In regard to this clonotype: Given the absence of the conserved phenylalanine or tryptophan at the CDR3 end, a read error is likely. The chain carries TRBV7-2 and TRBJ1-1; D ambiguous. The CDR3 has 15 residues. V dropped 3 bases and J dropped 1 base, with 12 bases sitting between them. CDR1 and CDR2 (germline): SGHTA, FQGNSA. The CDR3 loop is CASSFMGLANTEAFL. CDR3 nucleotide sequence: TGTGCCAGCAGCTTTATGGGATTGGCGAACACTGAAGCTTTCCTT.

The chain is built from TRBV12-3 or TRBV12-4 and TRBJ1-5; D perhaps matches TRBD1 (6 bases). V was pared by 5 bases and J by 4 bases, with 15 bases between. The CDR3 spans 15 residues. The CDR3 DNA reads TGTGCCAGCAGTCCGAGGGGGGGACAAAATCAGCCCCAGCATTTT. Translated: CASSPRGGQNQPQHF.

The CDR3 DNA reads as TGTGCCAGCAGTTACCAGGGGACAGGGGAAACTGAGCAGTTCTTC. Translating gives CASSYQGTGETEQFF. The rearrangement joins TRBV6-5 to TRBJ2-1, with 10 bases that match TRBD1. Germline-derived CDR1 and CDR2 are MNHEY and SVGAGI. The J segment lost 9 bases and the V segment lost 2 bases, leaving 7 bases of the junction unmatched. The CDR3 totals 15 residues.

The CDR3 protein is CASSLKGGYTF. CDR3 nucleotide sequence: TGTGCCAGCAGTTTGAAGGGTGGCTACACCTTC. This chain links TRBV28 with TRBJ1-2; D remains ambiguous. The CDR3 runs 11 residues. Deletions cut 3 bases from V and 7 bases from J, with 6 bases between. Germline CDR1 and CDR2: MDHEN and SYDVKM.

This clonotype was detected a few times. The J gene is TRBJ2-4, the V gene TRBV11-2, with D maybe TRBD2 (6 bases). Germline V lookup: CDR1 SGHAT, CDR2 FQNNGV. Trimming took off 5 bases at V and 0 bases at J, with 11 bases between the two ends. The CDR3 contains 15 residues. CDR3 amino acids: CASSARGLAKNIQYF. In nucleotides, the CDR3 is TGTGCCAGCAGCGCCCGGGGGTTAGCCAAAAACATTCAGTACTTC.

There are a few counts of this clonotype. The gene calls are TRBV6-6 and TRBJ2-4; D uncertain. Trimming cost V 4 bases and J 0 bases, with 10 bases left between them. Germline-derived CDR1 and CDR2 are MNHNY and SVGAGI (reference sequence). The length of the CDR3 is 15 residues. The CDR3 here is CASSSMELAKNIQYF. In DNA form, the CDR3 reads TGTGCCAGCAGTTCCATGGAGCTAGCCAAAAACATTCAGTACTTC.

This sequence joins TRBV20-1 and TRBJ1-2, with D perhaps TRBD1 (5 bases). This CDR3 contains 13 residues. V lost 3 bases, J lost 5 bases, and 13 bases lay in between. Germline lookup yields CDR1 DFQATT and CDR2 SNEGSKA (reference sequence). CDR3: CSARDQGNYGYTF. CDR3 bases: TGCAGTGCTAGGGATCAGGGCAATTATGGCTACACCTTC.

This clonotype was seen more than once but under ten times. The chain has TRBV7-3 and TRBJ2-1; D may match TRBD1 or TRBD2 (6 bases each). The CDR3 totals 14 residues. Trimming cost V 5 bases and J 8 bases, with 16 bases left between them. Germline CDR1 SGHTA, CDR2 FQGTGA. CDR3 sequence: CASSPVPGADEQFF. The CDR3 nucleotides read TGTGCCAGCAGCCCCGTACCGGGGGCGGATGAGCAGTTCTTC.

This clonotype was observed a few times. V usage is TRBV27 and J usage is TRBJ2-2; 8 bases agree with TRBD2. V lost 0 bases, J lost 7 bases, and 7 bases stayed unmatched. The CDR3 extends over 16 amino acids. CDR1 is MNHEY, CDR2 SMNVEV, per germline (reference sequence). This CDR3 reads CASSLSVGLAGGELFF. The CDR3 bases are TGTGCCAGCAGTTTATCCGTCGGGCTAGCGGGCGGGGAGCTGTTTTTT.